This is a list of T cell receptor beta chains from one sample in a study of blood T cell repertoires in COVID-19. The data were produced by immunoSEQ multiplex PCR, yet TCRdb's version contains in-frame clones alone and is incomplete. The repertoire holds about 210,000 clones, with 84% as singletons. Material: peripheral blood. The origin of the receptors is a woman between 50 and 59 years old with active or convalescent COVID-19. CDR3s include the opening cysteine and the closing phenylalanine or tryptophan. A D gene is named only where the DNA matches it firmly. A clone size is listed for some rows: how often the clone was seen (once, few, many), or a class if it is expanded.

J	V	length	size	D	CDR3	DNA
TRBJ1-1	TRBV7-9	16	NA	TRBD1	CASSLGTGWENTEAFF	TGTGCCAGCAGCTTAGGGACAGGTTGGGAGAACACTGAAGCTTTCTTT
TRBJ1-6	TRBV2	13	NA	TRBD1	CATQGAGESPLHF	TGTGCCACCCAGGGGGCCGGGGAATCACCCCTCCACTTT
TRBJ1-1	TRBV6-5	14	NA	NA	CASSYSERNTEAFF	TGTGCCAGCAGTTACTCGGAGAGGAACACTGAAGCTTTCTTT
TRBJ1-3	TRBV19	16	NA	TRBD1	CASSNGQASSGNTIYF	TGTGCCAGTAGTAATGGACAGGCGAGCTCTGGAAACACCATATATTTT
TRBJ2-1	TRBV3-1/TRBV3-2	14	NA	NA	CASSQVASWNEQFF	TGTGCCAGCAGCCAAGTGGCTAGTTGGAATGAGCAGTTCTTC
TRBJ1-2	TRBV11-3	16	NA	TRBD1	CASSAPGQGTNYGYTF	TGTGCCAGCAGTGCCCCGGGACAGGGAACAAACTATGGCTACACCTTC
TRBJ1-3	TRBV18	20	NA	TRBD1	CASSQVTGTGVRSSGNTIYF	TGTGCCAGCTCGCAAGTTACCGGGACAGGGGTCCGGAGCTCTGGAAACACCATATATTTT
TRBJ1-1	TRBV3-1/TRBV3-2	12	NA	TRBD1	CASSQGTDSAFF	TGTGCCAGCAGCCAGGGGACAGACTCAGCTTTCTTT
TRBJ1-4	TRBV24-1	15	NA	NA	CATSGGGATNEKLFF	TGTGCCACCAGTGGGGGGGGTGCGACTAATGAAAAACTGTTTTTT
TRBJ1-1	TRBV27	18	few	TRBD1	CASSSLTGALTLNTEAFF	TGTGCCAGCAGTTCCTTGACAGGGGCCCTTACCTTAAACACTGAAGCTTTCTTT
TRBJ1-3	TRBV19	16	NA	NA	CASRTDGRIAGNTIYF	TGTGCCAGTAGAACCGACGGCAGGATAGCTGGAAACACCATATATTTT
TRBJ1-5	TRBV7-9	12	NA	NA	CASSFGGQPQHF	TGTGCCAGCAGCTTTGGGGGCCAGCCCCAGCATTTT
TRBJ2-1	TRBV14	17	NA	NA	CASSQGSGRVTSNEQFF	TGTGCCAGCAGCCAAGGATCGGGCAGGGTGACTTCCAATGAGCAGTTCTTC
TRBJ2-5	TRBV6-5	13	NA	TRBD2	CASSWGGWETQYF	TGTGCCAGCAGTTGGGGAGGGTGGGAGACCCAGTACTTC
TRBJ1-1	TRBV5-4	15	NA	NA	CASSLRGGANTEAFF	TGTGCCAGCAGCTTGCGAGGGGGGGCTAACACTGAAGCTTTCTTT
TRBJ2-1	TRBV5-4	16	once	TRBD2	CASSSPSGGGLNEQFF	TGTGCCAGCAGCTCCCCGTCGGGGGGGGGTCTGAATGAGCAGTTCTTC
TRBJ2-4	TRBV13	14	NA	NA	CASSSRDIQDIQYF	TGTGCCAGCAGCTCTCGGGACATACAAGACATTCAGTACTTC
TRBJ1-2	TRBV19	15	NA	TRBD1	CASSIRRDSEYGYTF	TGTGCCAGTAGTATACGCCGGGACAGCGAATATGGCTACACCTTC